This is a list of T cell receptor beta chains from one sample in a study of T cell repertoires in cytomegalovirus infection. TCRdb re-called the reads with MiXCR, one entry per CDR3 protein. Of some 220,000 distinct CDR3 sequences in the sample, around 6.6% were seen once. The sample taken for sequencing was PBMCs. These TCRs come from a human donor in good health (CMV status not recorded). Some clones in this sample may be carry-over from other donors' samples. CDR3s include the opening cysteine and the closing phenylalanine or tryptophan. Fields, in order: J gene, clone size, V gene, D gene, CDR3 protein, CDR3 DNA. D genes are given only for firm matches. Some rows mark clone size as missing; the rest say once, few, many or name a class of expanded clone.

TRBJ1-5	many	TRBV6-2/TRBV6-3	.	CASSPSMSLGGPQHF	TGTGCCAGCAGTCCCTCGATGAGTCTCGGGGGGCCCCAGCATTTT
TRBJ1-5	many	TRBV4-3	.	CASSQDTDQPQHF	TGCGCCAGCAGCCAAGACACGGATCAGCCCCAGCATTTT
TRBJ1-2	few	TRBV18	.	CASSLDNQGYGYTF	TGTGCCAGCTCACTAGACAACCAAGGCTATGGCTACACCTTC
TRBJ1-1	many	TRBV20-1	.	CSARLQVRTEAFF	TGCAGTGCTAGACTTCAGGTCCGAACTGAAGCTTTCTTT
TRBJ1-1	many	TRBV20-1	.	CSGGDVTEAFF	TGCAGTGGGGGGGATGTCACTGAAGCTTTCTTT
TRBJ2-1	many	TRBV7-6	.	CASSLDGPANEQFF	TGTGCCAGCAGCCTGGACGGACCGGCAAATGAGCAGTTCTTC
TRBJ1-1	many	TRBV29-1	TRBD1	CSVAAQGGKNTEAFF	TGCAGCGTTGCAGCCCAGGGGGGGAAGAACACTGAAGCTTTCTTT
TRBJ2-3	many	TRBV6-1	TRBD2	CASSPHGLVTDTQYF	TGTGCCAGCAGTCCCCATGGACTAGTCACAGATACGCAGTATTTT
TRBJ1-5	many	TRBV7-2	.	CASSLAGGTNQPQHF	TGTGCCAGCAGCTTAGCTGGGGGAACCAATCAGCCCCAGCATTTT
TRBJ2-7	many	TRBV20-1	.	CSASSAGTAPREQYF	TGCAGTGCTAGCTCAGCCGGGACGGCGCCTAGGGAGCAGTACTTC
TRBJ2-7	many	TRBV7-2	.	CASSPMGAGEQYF	TGTGCCAGCAGCCCGATGGGGGCAGGGGAGCAGTACTTC
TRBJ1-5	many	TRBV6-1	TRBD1	CASKRAQGVTRNQPQHF	TGTGCCAGCAAACGGGCACAGGGGGTAACGCGCAATCAGCCCCAGCATTTT
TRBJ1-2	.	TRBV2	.	CASSLRQSYTF	TGTGCCAGCAGTCTCCGACAGAGCTACACCTTC
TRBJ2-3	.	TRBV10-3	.	CAISESWAGEDTDTQYF	TGTGCCATCAGTGAGTCCTGGGCAGGGGAAGACACAGATACGCAGTATTTT